This T cell receptor beta chain was sequenced in a study of somatic mutations in cytotoxic T cells in rheumatoid arthritis. Study in general: A subset of V beta antibody-stained T-cell populations was isolated by flow sorting, reaching nearly 100% purity, and this subset included V beta1+ cells that went on to TCRB sequencing.

With respect to this clone: The antigen is not known.

V trimming: 3 bases; J trimming: 5 bases; junction bases outside the gene matches: 16. CDR1 and CDR2 (germline): SGHDT, YYEEEE. The CDR3 has 17 residues. Study findings and constraints: Unlike healthy controls, rheumatoid arthritis patients had CD8+ clonality that increased with age. Exceedance of 20% of CD8+ cells by the largest CD8+ clone occurred in 8 of 65 patients.

TCRdb's copy holds only in-frame clones and misses some; the assay was immunoSEQ multiplex PCR. The sample holds about 2,300 clones, 60% to 80% seen once. The clonotype was recovered from a woman between 35 and 50 years old with rheumatoid arthritis. This sequence joins TRBV5-6 and TRBJ1-2; 7 bases align to TRBD1. The specimen was CD8+ T cells sorted from blood. The CDR3 DNA reads as TGTGCCAGCAGCTGGGACAGCTTAACCAGGAGGACTTATGGCTACACCTTC. Translated, it gives CASSWDSLTRRTYGYTF.